These T cell receptor beta chains were read from a single sample in a study of blood T cell repertoires in COVID-19. The table came from immunoSEQ multiplex PCR; TCRdb's copy has only in-frame clones and leaves some out. The sample lists roughly 100,000 clones; approximately 86% were seen once. The sample comprised peripheral blood. These receptors originate from a woman older than 75 with acute or convalescent COVID-19. CDR3s include the opening cysteine and the closing phenylalanine or tryptophan. The D gene is left open where the match is weak. Expanded clones are given a class, and other clones once, few, many or no size at all.

. | TRBJ1-2 | TRBV6-5 | . | TGTGCCAGCAGTTACTCGAAACGGAGTCTTAACTATGGCTACACCTTC | CASSYSKRSLNYGYTF
TRBD2 | TRBJ2-7 | TRBV15 | . | TGTGCCACCAGCAGCATAGCGGGGGGGCTGTACGAGCAGTACTTC | CATSSIAGGLYEQYF
TRBD2 | TRBJ2-3 | TRBV30 | . | TGTGCCTGGCAAACCTATAGCGGGGTAGGAGATACGCAGTATTTT | CAWQTYSGVGDTQYF
TRBD1 | TRBJ2-7 | TRBV10-3 | . | TGTGCCATCAGTTACGACAGGGGCGAGCAGTACTTC | CAISYDRGEQYF
TRBD2 | TRBJ2-2 | TRBV3-1/TRBV3-2 | few | TGTGCCAGCAGGGGACTAGCGGGCGGCGGGGAGCTGTTTTTT | CASRGLAGGGELFF
. | TRBJ1-6 | TRBV14 | . | TGTGCCAGCAGCCCTTCCGTCTTTAATTCACCCCTCCACTTT | CASSPSVFNSPLHF
. | TRBJ1-3 | TRBV18 | . | TGTGCCAGCTCACCCGCCACAGGGAGTGGAAACACCATATATTTT | CASSPATGSGNTIYF
TRBD2 | TRBJ2-7 | TRBV18 | . | TGTGCCAGCTCACGCGGTGGGACTATCGGAGAGCAGTACTTC | CASSRGGTIGEQYF
TRBD1 | TRBJ1-6 | TRBV19 | once | TGTGCCAGTAGTAAACAGGGGAGCTCCTATAATTCACCCCTCCACTTT | CASSKQGSSYNSPLHF
TRBD1 | TRBJ2-1 | TRBV6-6 | . | TGTGCCAGCAGTCGCAGGCCGGGGACAGGGGTTTACAATGAGCAGTTCTTC | CASSRRPGTGVYNEQFF
. | TRBJ1-6 | TRBV5-1 | . | TGCGCCAGCAGCTTGGGCGGGTCTAATTCACCCCTCCACTTT | CASSLGGSNSPLHF
TRBD2 | TRBJ2-5 | TRBV9 | . | TGTGCCAGCAGCGTAGCCCTAGCGGGGGAACAAGAGACCCAGTACTTC | CASSVALAGEQETQYF
. | TRBJ1-2 | TRBV9 | . | TGTGCCAGCAGCGTAGGGTCAGGGGATGGCTACACCTTC | CASSVGSGDGYTF
. | TRBJ2-1 | TRBV2 | . | TGTGCCAGCAGTGTGGGGGCAACCAATGAGCAGTTCTTC | CASSVGATNEQFF
TRBD1 | TRBJ2-1 | TRBV5-1 | . | TGCGCCAGCAGCTTGGCGGGACAGAAATACAATGAGCAGTTCTTC | CASSLAGQKYNEQFF
. | TRBJ2-2 | TRBV21-1 | . | TGTGCCAGCAGCCGGGACAGGGACGAAGGCGGGGAGCTGTTTTTT | CASSRDRDEGGELFF
TRBD1 | TRBJ1-2 | TRBV7-9 | . | TGTGCCAGCAGCCCAGAGGGAGACAGGGCCCGCTATGGCTACACCTTC | CASSPEGDRARYGYTF
TRBD2 | TRBJ2-7 | TRBV5-6 | . | TGTGCCAGCAGCCCCGCGGGGGGGATCTACGAGCAGTACTTC | CASSPAGGIYEQYF
. | TRBJ2-7 | TRBV29-1 | . | TGCAGCGCCGGATGGGGCGAATACGAGCAGTACTTC | CSAGWGEYEQYF
. | TRBJ1-2 | TRBV5-4 | . | TGTGCCAGCAGCTTGCCGGGAATTATTTATGGCTACACCTTC | CASSLPGIIYGYTF
TRBD2 | TRBJ2-1 | TRBV3-1/TRBV3-2 | . | TGTGCCAGCAGCCAAGAGGCGGGGGGCCGAAATGAGCAGTTCTTC | CASSQEAGGRNEQFF
TRBD1 | TRBJ1-2 | TRBV4-2 | . | TGTGCCAGCAGCCTAGGGGGCGGGTTTGGCTACACCTTC | CASSLGGGFGYTF
TRBD1 | TRBJ2-4 | TRBV6-5 | . | TGTGCCAGCGCAAGGTCCGACAGGGGCGAAAACATTCAGTACTTT | CASARSDRGENIQYF
. | TRBJ1-1 | TRBV14 | . | TGTGCCAGCAGCACATTGGACAGGAACACTGAAGCTTTCTTT | CASSTLDRNTEAFF
TRBD1 | TRBJ2-4 | TRBV12-5 | . | TGTGCTAGTGCCAGACAGGGGGCAACCAAAAACATTCAGTACTTC | CASARQGATKNIQYF
TRBD1 | TRBJ1-1 | TRBV13 | few | TGTGCCAGCAGCCAAATCCGGACAGGGGGCCACACTGAAGCTTTCTTT | CASSQIRTGGHTEAFF
. | TRBJ1-1 | TRBV29-1 | once | TGCAGCGTTGGCGAGAACACTGAAGCTTTCTTT | CSVGENTEAFF
. | TRBJ2-7 | TRBV5-1 | . | TGCGCCAGCAGCTTGAGGGGTCTGAGCTCCTACGAGCAGTACTTC | CASSLRGLSSYEQYF
. | TRBJ2-1 | TRBV11-1 | . | TGTGCCAGCAGCCCCCTGGGGGGTTGGAATGAGCAGTTCTTC | CASSPLGGWNEQFF
TRBD1 | TRBJ2-7 | TRBV6-5 | . | TGTGCCAGCAGTCCGGGACAGTCCTACGAGCAGTACTTC | CASSPGQSYEQYF
TRBD2 | TRBJ2-1 | TRBV6-5 | . | TGTGCCAGCAGTTTGCGGGGGGGCAATGAGCAGTTCTTC | CASSLRGGNEQFF
. | TRBJ1-4 | TRBV5-1 | . | TGCGCCAGCAGCTTGCTTGGGGGCCGGGATAATGAAAAACTGTTTTTT | CASSLLGGRDNEKLFF
TRBD1 | TRBJ1-4 | TRBV5-1 | . | TGCGCCAGCAGCTTAACAGGGGTTAAGTGGACTAATGAAAAACTGTTTTTT | CASSLTGVKWTNEKLFF
. | TRBJ1-3 | TRBV5-5 | . | TGTGCCAGCAGCGAGGGACTTCTCTCTGGAAACACCATATATTTT | CASSEGLLSGNTIYF
TRBD2 | TRBJ2-1 | TRBV7-7 | . | TGTGCTAGCAGCGTGGATAGCGGGGGGTACAATGAGCAGTTCTTC | CASSVDSGGYNEQFF
TRBD1 | TRBJ2-1 | TRBV2 | . | TGTGCCAGCAGCTACTCCGGGACAGACTACAATGAGCAGTTCTTC | CASSYSGTDYNEQFF
TRBD1 | TRBJ1-3 | TRBV3-1/TRBV3-2 | . | TGTGCCAGCAGCCAACGACAGGGCAGAAACACCATATATTTT | CASSQRQGRNTIYF
TRBD2 | TRBJ2-1 | TRBV10-1 | . | TGCGCCAGCAGTGAGACTAGCGGGGTGGCGTTCTTC | CASSETSGVAFF
TRBD2 | TRBJ2-7 | TRBV29-1 | . | TGCAGCGTTGGGGGACTAGCGGGGGGTGCCTACGAGCAGTACTTC | CSVGGLAGGAYEQYF
. | TRBJ2-7 | TRBV4-2 | . | TGTGCCAGCAGCCAAGATGGGGCAGACTACGAGCAGTACTTC | CASSQDGADYEQYF
TRBD1 | TRBJ1-4 | TRBV12-5 | . | TGTGCTAGTGGTTTGTTCATACGGGACAGTGAAAAACTGTTTTTT | CASGLFIRDSEKLFF